The 17 T cell receptor beta chains below were found in one sample sequenced in a study of radiotherapy plus CTLA-4 blockade in lung cancer. Libraries were prepared by immunoSEQ multiplex PCR; TCRdb keeps only in-frame clonotypes and omits some of them. Of 40,000 to 50,000 clones in the sample, 82% were seen once. The sequencing here drew on peripheral blood, taken from a patient treated with radiotherapy plus ipilimumab. These receptors all stem from a human donor with non-small cell lung cancer who had stable disease on radiotherapy plus ipilimumab.

This clone was seen more than once but under ten times. V is TRBV29-1 and J is TRBJ2-2, with D tentatively TRBD1 (5 bases). Germline CDR1 is SQVTM and CDR2 is ANQGSEA. The length of the CDR3 is 11 residues. Deletions cut 7 bases from V and 7 bases from J, with 10 bases between. CDR3 coding DNA: TGCAGCGGAAGGGGCCACGGGGAGCTGTTTTTT. It is translated as CSGRGHGELFF.

The chain combines TRBV18 with TRBJ2-3; TRBD1 might be the D (6 bases). Germline CDR1 reads KGHSH; CDR2 reads LQKENI. Trimming took off 3 bases at V and 7 bases at J, with 17 bases between the two ends. The CDR3 extends over 15 amino acids. CDR3 in DNA: TGTGCCAGCTCACCTCCGGGACACCGAAGGAATACGCAGTATTTT. Protein: CASSPPGHRRNTQYF.

This clone came up a few times. This chain connects TRBV5-8 to TRBJ1-5, with D perhaps matching TRBD1 (6 bases). CDR3 length: 15 residues. V was cut by 4 bases and J by 0 bases, with 11 bases left in between. In germline, CDR1 is SGHTS, CDR2 YDEGEE. CDR3 sequence: CASSTTGNSNQPQHF. CDR3 DNA: TGTGCCAGCAGCACAACAGGGAATAGCAATCAGCCCCAGCATTTT.

The chain couples TRBV9 to TRBJ2-7, with D maybe TRBD2 (5 bases). Trimming left V 2 bases short and J 0 bases short, with 9 bases between. CDR1 is SGDLS, CDR2 YYNGEE, per germline. The CDR3 totals 14 residues. The CDR3 coding sequence is TGTGCCAGCAGCGTCGGGGAGAGCTCCTACGAGCAGTACTTC. Its protein product is CASSVGESSYEQYF.

The rearrangement links TRBV7-9 to TRBJ1-1, with 12 bases matching TRBD1. The V and J ends lost 5 bases and 6 bases, in that order; junction bases with no gene match: 10. CDR3 size: 16 residues. Germline CDR1 reads SEHNR; CDR2 reads FQNEAQ (reference sequence). CDR3 bases: TGTGCCAGCAGCCCTCGAGGGGGACAGGGGGCTCCTGAAGCTTTCTTT. This gives the protein CASSPRGGQGAPEAFF.

The chain links TRBV2 to TRBJ2-6; a possible D gene is TRBD1 (6 bases). Trimming stripped 2 bases from V and 2 bases from J, with 13 bases between. Germline V gene sequence: CDR1 SNHLY, CDR2 FYNNEI. The CDR3 contains 17 residues. The chain's CDR3 is CASSERVAGAGANVLTF. The CDR3 coding sequence is TGTGCCAGCAGTGAAAGGGTCGCAGGGGCTGGGGCCAACGTCCTGACTTTC.

The rearrangement uses TRBV5-1 and TRBJ2-7; 7 bases are a match to TRBD1. The germline V gene encodes CDR1 SGHRS and CDR2 YFSETQ. Trimming removed 4 bases from V and 1 base from J; junction bases left unmatched: 8. The CDR3 spans 15 residues. The DNA of the CDR3 is TGCGCCAGCAGCCCCACAGGGGCCGGATCCTACGAGCAGTACTTC. Protein: CASSPTGAGSYEQYF.

The chain employs TRBV19 and TRBJ2-7; 9 bases fit TRBD2. Trimming cost V 1 base and J 2 bases; bases outside gene matches: 3. The CDR3 totals 15 residues. Germline CDR1 and CDR2: LNHDA and SQIVND (reference sequence). CDR3 sequence reads: CASSIGLAGAYEQYF. CDR3 bases: TGTGCCAGTAGTATAGGTTTAGCGGGAGCCTACGAGCAGTACTTC.

The CDR3 DNA follows: TGCGCCAGCAGCCAGTCCCTTGACAGGACTGATAACTATGGCTACACCTTC. It codes for CASSQSLDRTDNYGYTF. The chain carries TRBV4-3 and TRBJ1-2; weak D call: TRBD1 (6 bases). There are 17 residues in the CDR3. V gave up 3 bases and J gave up 1 base, with 18 bases separating them. CDR1 is LGHNA, CDR2 YSLEER, per germline.

This clone is a singleton in its sample. This chain connects TRBV4-1 to TRBJ1-4, with D possibly being TRBD1 (5 bases). CDR3 length: 18 amino acids. The V end lost 0 bases, the J end lost 3 bases, and 17 bases lay between the germline ends. Germline V gives CDR1 MGHRA, CDR2 YSYEKL. The CDR3 nucleotides read TGCGCCAGCAGCCAAGATCTCGGCAGGGTAAGGGCTAATGAAAAACTGTTTTTT. Residues: CASSQDLGRVRANEKLFF.

V gene TRBV5-4 combines with J gene TRBJ1-1; tentative D call: TRBD1 (5 bases). V was clipped by 0 bases and J by 3 bases, with 12 bases between them. Germline V lookup: CDR1 SGHNT, CDR2 YYREEE (reference sequence). This CDR3 is 15 amino acids long. The CDR3 sequence is CASSLGVSGDTEAFF. The DNA of the CDR3 is TGTGCCAGCAGCTTGGGTGTCTCGGGGGACACTGAAGCTTTCTTT.

The table lists this clone with a few counts. V and J are TRBV5-4 and TRBJ1-2; D is unclear. Germline CDR1 is SGHNT and CDR2 is YYREEE (reference sequence). Between the trimmed V and J ends, which lost 4 bases and 6 bases, there was a span of 13 bases. CDR3 length equals 13 residues. The CDR3 nucleotides read TGTGCCAGCAGCCCGTCCCCAGGTCATGGCTACACCTTC. Translated, it gives CASSPSPGHGYTF.

This clone was observed a single time. The V call is TRBV6-5, the J call TRBJ2-2, with 8 positions matching TRBD1. The CDR3 sequence is 15 residues long. Looked up from germline, CDR1 is MNHEY and CDR2 is SVGAGI. The V segment lost 4 bases and the J segment 1 base; nucleotides outside the gene matches: 2. CDR3 sequence (DNA): TGTGCCAGCAGTTTCGGGACAGGGAACACCGGGGAGCTGTTTTTT. Its protein is CASSFGTGNTGELFF.

The rearrangement uses TRBV7-2 and TRBJ2-7; 8 bases agree with TRBD1. The V gene end was trimmed by 7 bases and the J gene end by 0 bases; junction bases not matched to a gene: 5. Germline V lookup: CDR1 SGHTA, CDR2 FQGNSA. CDR3 length: 14 residues. The DNA of the CDR3 is TGTGCCAGCACGCGGGACAGGAGCTCCTACGAGCAGTACTTC. Encoded protein: CASTRDRSSYEQYF.

By sample share, this clone is medium-sized. The V call is TRBV9, the J call TRBJ2-7, with unresolved D. Germline CDR1 is SGDLS and CDR2 is YYNGEE. The CDR3 covers 12 residues. V dropped 4 bases and J dropped 5 bases, with 10 bases sitting between them. CDR3 protein: CASSLLGDEQYF. The CDR3 DNA is TGTGCCAGCAGCTTATTGGGCGACGAGCAGTACTTC.

CDR3 loop: CASGTGTNYGYTF. The CDR3 DNA reads as TGTGCCAGCGGGACAGGGACCAACTATGGCTACACCTTC. V gene TRBV10-3 combines with J gene TRBJ1-2; 9 bases are a match to TRBD1. CDR3 size: 13 residues. After removal of 10 bases from V and 2 bases from J, the junction contained 5 bases not matched to a gene. Germline CDR1 and CDR2: ENHRY and SYGVKD.

Details on this clone: This CDR3 is also generated by other DNA sequences in the sample. The chain is built from TRBV6-6 and TRBJ2-1; 8 bases agree with TRBD2. The CDR3 consists of 15 residues. Losses at the gene ends were 5 bases for V and 3 bases for J; bases not matched to a gene: 6. Germline assignment: CDR1 MNHNY and CDR2 SVGAGI (reference sequence). CDR3 residues: CASSRGLGDYNEQFF. The CDR3 DNA sequence: TGTGCCAGCAGTCGGGGACTAGGGGACTACAATGAGCAGTTCTTC.